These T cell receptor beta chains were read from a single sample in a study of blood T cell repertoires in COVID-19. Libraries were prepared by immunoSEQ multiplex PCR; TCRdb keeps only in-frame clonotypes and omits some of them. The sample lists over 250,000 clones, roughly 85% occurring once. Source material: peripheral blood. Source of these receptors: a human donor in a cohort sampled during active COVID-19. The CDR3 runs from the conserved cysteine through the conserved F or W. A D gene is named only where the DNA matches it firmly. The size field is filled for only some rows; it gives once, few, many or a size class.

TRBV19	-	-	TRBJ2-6	CASSTSSGANVLTF	TGTGCCAGTAGTACTAGCTCTGGGGCCAACGTCCTGACTTTC
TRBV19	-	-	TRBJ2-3	CASSIASRDTQYF	TGTGCCAGTAGTATCGCTTCGAGAGATACGCAGTATTTT
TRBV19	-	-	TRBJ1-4	CASSIVKTGGNEKLFF	TGTGCCAGTAGTATAGTGAAGACAGGAGGAAATGAAAAACTGTTTTTT
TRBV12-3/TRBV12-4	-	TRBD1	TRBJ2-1	CASSRDRHNEQFF	TGTGCCAGCAGCCGGGACAGACACAATGAGCAGTTCTTC
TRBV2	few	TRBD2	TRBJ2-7	CASSGTSGRSSYEQYF	TGTGCCAGCAGCGGGACTAGCGGGAGGAGCTCCTACGAGCAGTACTTC
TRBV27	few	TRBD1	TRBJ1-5	CASSRQGPGNQPQHF	TGTGCCAGCAGTCGACAGGGCCCGGGCAATCAGCCCCAGCATTTT
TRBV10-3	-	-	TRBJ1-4	CAIGGGVGAEKLFF	TGTGCCATCGGGGGAGGCGTCGGAGCGGAAAAACTGTTTTTT
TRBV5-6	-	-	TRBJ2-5	CASSAGKKETQYF	TGTGCCAGCAGCGCAGGGAAAAAAGAGACCCAGTACTTC
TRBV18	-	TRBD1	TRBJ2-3	CASSDTGQRITDTQYF	TGTGCCAGCTCGGACACGGGACAGCGTATCACAGATACGCAGTATTTT
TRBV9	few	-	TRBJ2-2	CASSVGQLNTGELFF	TGTGCCAGCAGCGTAGGACAGTTGAACACCGGGGAGCTGTTTTTT
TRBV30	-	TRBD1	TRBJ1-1	CAWSKGTGYTEAFF	TGTGCCTGGAGTAAGGGGACAGGGTACACTGAAGCTTTCTTT
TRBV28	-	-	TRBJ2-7	CASSRQYEQYF	TGTGCCAGCAGTAGACAGTACGAGCAGTACTTC
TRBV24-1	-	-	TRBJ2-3	CATSDRQDDIINTQYF	TGTGCCACCAGTGATCGACAGGACGATATAATAAATACGCAGTATTTT
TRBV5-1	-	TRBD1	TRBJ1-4	CASSLGQGVTNEKLFF	TGCGCCAGCAGCCTGGGACAGGGAGTCACTAATGAAAAACTGTTTTTT
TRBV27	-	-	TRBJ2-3	CASSLAATDTQYF	TGTGCCAGCAGTTTAGCGGCCACAGATACGCAGTATTTT
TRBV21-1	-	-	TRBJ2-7	CASSKQGDPYEQYF	TGTGCCAGCAGCAAACAGGGCGATCCCTACGAGCAGTACTTC
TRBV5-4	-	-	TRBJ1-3	CASSSQGMGNTIYF	TGTGCCAGCAGCTCGCAGGGGATGGGAAACACCATATATTTT
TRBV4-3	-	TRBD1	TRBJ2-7	CASSQTIRGRPYEQYF	TGCGCCAGCAGCCAAACGATCAGGGGGCGTCCCTACGAGCAGTACTTC
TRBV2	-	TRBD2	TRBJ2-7	CATQAGLPPYEQYF	TGTGCCACCCAAGCGGGACTCCCTCCTTACGAGCAGTACTTC
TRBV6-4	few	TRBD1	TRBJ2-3	CASSDSETGGAGDTDTQYF	TGTGCCAGCAGTGACTCCGAGACAGGGGGCGCGGGGGATACAGATACGCAGTATTTT
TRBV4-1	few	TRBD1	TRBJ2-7	CASSQVTGGRYEQYF	TGCGCCAGCAGCCAGGTAACAGGGGGCAGGTACGAGCAGTACTTC
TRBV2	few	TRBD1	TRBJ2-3	CASQTGARVDTQYF	TGTGCCAGCCAGACAGGGGCTCGGGTAGATACGCAGTATTTT
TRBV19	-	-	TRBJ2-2	CASKARGLTGELFF	TGTGCCAGTAAGGCCCGGGGTTTGACCGGGGAGCTGTTTTTT
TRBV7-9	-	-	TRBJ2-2	CASRTDSGTGELFF	TGTGCCAGCAGGACAGATTCGGGCACCGGGGAGCTGTTTTTT
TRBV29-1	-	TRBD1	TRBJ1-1	CSGGQGTEAFF	TGCAGCGGAGGACAGGGGACTGAAGCTTTCTTT
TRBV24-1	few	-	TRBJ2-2	CAAASAGTGELFF	TGTGCCGCCGCTAGCGCTGGAACCGGGGAGCTGTTTTTT
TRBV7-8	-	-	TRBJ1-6	CASRLVLGADSPLHF	TGTGCCAGCCGCCTTGTCTTGGGGGCGGATTCACCCCTCCACTTT
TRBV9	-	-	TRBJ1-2	CASSVAPGIYGYTF	TGTGCCAGCAGCGTAGCTCCAGGGATCTATGGCTACACCTTC
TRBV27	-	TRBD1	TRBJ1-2	CASSLAGGGQGYTF	TGTGCCAGCAGTTTAGCAGGGGGCGGTCAGGGCTACACCTTC
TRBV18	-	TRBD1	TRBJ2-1	CASSPGQDYNEQFF	TGTGCCAGCTCACCCGGACAGGACTACAATGAGCAGTTCTTC
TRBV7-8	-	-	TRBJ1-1	CASSADSEAFF	TGTGCCAGCAGCGCCGACAGTGAAGCTTTCTTT
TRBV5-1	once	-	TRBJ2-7	CASSQTGYEQYF	TGCGCCAGCAGCCAGACAGGTTACGAGCAGTACTTC
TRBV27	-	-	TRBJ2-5	CASSANGGTQYF	TGTGCCAGCAGTGCCAACGGGGGGACCCAGTACTTC
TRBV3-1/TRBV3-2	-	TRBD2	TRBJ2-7	CASSQGRLAGPEQYF	TGTGCCAGCAGCCAAGGTAGGCTAGCGGGACCTGAGCAGTACTTC
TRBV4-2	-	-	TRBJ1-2	CASSPGGSYGYTF	TGTGCCAGCAGCCCCGGGGGATCGTATGGCTACACCTTC
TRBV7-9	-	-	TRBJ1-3	CASSPEGKGDTIYF	TGTGCCAGCAGCCCAGAGGGAAAGGGAGACACCATATATTTT
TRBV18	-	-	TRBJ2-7	CASSPAAWIEQYF	TGTGCCAGCTCACCCGCGGCGTGGATCGAGCAGTACTTC
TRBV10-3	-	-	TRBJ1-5	CAISQSYGQPQHF	TGTGCCATCAGTCAGTCATACGGGCAGCCCCAGCATTTT
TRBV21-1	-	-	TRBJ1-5	CASSKVDREDQPQHF	TGTGCCAGCAGCAAAGTCGACAGGGAGGATCAGCCCCAGCATTTT
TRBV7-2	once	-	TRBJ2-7	CASSYGSGEQYF	TGTGCCAGCAGCTATGGATCGGGCGAGCAGTACTTC
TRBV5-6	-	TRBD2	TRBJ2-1	CASSLGPTSEVYDEQFF	TGTGCCAGCAGCTTGGGGCCTACTAGCGAGGTTTACGATGAGCAGTTCTTC
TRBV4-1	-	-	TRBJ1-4	CASSQVNPGGKLFF	TGCGCCAGCAGCCAAGTGAATCCGGGGGGAAAACTGTTTTTT
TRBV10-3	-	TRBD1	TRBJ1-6	CAISEGQGNSPLHF	TGTGCCATCAGTGAGGGACAGGGGAATTCACCCCTCCACTTT
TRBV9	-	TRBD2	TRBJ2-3	CASSATSGTTRTDTQYF	TGTGCCAGCAGCGCGACTAGCGGGACAACCCGCACAGATACGCAGTATTTT
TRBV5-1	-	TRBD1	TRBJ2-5	CASSSGQGGQETQYF	TGCGCCAGCAGCTCGGGACAGGGAGGCCAAGAGACCCAGTACTTC
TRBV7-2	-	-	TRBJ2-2	CASSLASGSTGELFF	TGTGCCAGCAGCTTAGCTAGCGGCTCCACCGGGGAGCTGTTTTTT
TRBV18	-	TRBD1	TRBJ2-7	CASSPPRDRIEQYF	TGTGCCAGCTCACCACCCCGGGACAGGATCGAGCAGTACTTC
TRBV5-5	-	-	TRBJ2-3	CASSKVRGSSTDTQYF	TGTGCCAGCAGCAAGGTCAGAGGTTCTAGCACAGATACGCAGTATTTT
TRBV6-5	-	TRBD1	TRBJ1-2	CASFRTGAYGYTF	TGTGCCAGCTTCAGGACAGGAGCCTATGGCTACACCTTC
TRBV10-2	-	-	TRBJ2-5	CASSAGTSFDLATQYF	TGCGCCAGCAGTGCGGGAACTAGCTTTGATCTGGCGACCCAGTACTTC
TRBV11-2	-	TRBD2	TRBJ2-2	CASIRRAGGNPSTGELFF	TGTGCCAGCATTCGTAGAGCGGGGGGGAACCCGAGCACCGGGGAGCTGTTTTTT
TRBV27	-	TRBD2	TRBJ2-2	CASSIAGGLAGELFF	TGTGCCAGCAGCATAGCGGGAGGGCTCGCCGGGGAGCTGTTTTTT
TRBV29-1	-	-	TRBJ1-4	CSVSTENVKLFF	TGCAGCGTATCGACAGAAAATGTGAAACTGTTTTTT
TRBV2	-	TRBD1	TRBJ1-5	CASSADREDQPQHF	TGTGCCAGCAGTGCGGACAGGGAAGATCAGCCCCAGCATTTT
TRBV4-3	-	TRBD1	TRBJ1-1	CASSRDRNTEAFF	TGCGCCAGCAGTCGGGACAGGAACACTGAAGCTTTCTTT
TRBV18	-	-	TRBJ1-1	CASSYRGMNTEAFF	TGTGCCAGCTCCTATCGGGGGATGAACACTGAAGCTTTCTTT
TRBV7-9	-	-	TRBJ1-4	CASSIKGGSNEKLFF	TGTGCCAGCAGCATTAAGGGGGGGAGCAATGAAAAACTGTTTTTT
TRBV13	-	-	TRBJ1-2	CASSPPSAVTYGYTF	TGTGCCAGCAGCCCCCCCTCGGCGGTTACCTATGGCTACACCTTC